Here is one TCR beta chain with its context. Germline V lookup: CDR1 SGHDN, CDR2 FVKESK. The CDR3 extends over 13 amino acids. The V gene lost 4 bases and the J gene lost 2 bases, with 8 bases spanning the gap. These data originate in a study of blood T cell repertoires in COVID-19. About the research overall: Both acute and convalescent COVID-19 samples were obtained from the United States, Italy and Spain.

Everyone who took part was about 18 to 90 years old, and they came from some 23 US areas. The data were produced by immunoSEQ multiplex PCR, yet TCRdb's version contains in-frame clones alone and is incomplete. The table includes 350,000 to 550,000 clones, approximately 90% detected once. The TCR comes from a woman aged 18-29 years with acute COVID-19. V and J are TRBV14 and TRBJ1-2; D call uncertain. Source material: PBMCs or T cells enriched from blood (not recorded which). The CDR3 is CASSPGRNYGYTF. CDR3 bases: TGTGCCAGCAGCCCCGGGAGGAACTATGGCTACACCTTC.